The 2 T cell receptor beta chains below were found in one sample sequenced in a study of shared clonotypes between healthy human individuals (dated by TCRdb to about 2020). The library was generated by the immunoSEQ multiplex PCR assay. TCRdb holds this immuneACCESS table with in-frame rearrangements only. Some clones are missing; in checked studies, unresolved V genes explain under half, and the rest has no known cause. The sample yields more than 2 million clones; about 95% were counted once. Clones ranked in the top ten supply about 1.1% of the sample. CD8 naive samples consisted of CD45RO-negative cells that were positively selected for CCR7, yielding a CD45RA+CCR7+ population without TemRA cells. Sequencing was done on a sample of naive CD8+ T cells sorted from blood. According to the study, the label for this sample's cell subset or site signals: CD45RA+CCR7+. These receptors were collected from a man aged 18 to 30 in good health.

Comment on this clone: Other DNA sequences of this sample code for an identical CDR3. The J gene is TRBJ2-1, the V gene TRBV27, with 9 positions matching TRBD2. The germline CDR1 and CDR2 sequences are MNHEY and SMNVEV (reference sequence). Trimming took 5 bases from V and 0 from J; bases not matched to a gene: 2. The CDR3 is made up of 15 amino acids. This CDR3 reads CASSLSGSSYNEQFF. The CDR3 DNA is TGTGCCAGCAGTCTTAGCGGGAGCTCCTACAATGAGCAGTTCTTC.

This clone appeared once. Additional DNA sequences in this sample encode the identical CDR3. This chain uses TRBV6-5 with TRBJ1-5, with D perhaps TRBD1 (5 bases). Germline CDR1 is MNHEY and CDR2 is SVGAGI. The CDR3 consists of 14 residues. The V end was cut by 4 bases, the J end by 2 bases, with 9 bases between. The CDR3 is CASSSPGGNQPQHF. The CDR3 DNA reads as TGTGCCAGCAGTTCCCCGGGGGGCAATCAGCCCCAGCATTTT.